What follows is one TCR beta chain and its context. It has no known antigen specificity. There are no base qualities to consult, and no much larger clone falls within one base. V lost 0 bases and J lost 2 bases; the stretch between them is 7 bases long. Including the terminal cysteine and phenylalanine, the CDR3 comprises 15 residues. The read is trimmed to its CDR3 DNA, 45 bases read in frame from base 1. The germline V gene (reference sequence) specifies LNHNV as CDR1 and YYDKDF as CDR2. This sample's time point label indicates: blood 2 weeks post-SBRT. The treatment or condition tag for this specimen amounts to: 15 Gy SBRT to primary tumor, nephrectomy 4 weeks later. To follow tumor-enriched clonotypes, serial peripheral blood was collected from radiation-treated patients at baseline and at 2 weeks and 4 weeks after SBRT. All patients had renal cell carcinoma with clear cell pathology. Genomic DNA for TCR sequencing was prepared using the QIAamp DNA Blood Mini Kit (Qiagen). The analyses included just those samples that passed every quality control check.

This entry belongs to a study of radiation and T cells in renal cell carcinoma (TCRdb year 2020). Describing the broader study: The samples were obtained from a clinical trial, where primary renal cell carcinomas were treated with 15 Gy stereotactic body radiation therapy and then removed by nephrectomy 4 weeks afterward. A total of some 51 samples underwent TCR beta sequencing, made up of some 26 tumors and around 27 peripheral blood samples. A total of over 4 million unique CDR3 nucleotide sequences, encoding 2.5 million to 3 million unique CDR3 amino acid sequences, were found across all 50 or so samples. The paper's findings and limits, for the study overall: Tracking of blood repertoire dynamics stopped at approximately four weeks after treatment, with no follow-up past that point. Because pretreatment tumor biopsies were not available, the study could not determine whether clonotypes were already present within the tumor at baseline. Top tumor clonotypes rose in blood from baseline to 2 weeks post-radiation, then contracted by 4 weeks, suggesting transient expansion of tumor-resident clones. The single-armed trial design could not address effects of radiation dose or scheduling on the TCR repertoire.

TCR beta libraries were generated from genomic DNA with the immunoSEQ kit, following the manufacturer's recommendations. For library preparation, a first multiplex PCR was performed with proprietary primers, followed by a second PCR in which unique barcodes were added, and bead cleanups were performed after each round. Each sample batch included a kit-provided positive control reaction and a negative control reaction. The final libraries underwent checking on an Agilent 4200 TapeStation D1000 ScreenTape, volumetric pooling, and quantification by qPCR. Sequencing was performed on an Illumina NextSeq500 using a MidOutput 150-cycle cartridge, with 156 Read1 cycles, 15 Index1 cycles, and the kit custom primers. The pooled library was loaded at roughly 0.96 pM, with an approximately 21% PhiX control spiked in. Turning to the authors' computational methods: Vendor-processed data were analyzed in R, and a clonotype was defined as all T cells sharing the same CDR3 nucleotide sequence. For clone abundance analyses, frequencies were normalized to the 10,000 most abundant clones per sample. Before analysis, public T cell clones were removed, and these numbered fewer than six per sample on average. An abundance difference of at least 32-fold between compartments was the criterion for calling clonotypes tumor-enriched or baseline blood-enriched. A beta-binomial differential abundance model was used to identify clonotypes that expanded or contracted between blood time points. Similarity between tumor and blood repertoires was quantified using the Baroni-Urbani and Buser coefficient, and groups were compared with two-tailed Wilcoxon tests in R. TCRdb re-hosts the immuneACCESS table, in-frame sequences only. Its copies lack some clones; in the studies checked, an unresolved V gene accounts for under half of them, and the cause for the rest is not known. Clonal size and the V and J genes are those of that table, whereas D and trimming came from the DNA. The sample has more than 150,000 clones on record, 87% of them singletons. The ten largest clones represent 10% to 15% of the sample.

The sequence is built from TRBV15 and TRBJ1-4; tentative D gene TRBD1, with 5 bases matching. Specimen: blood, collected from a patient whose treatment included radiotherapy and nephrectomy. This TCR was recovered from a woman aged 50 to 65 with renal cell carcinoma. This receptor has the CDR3 CATSREGDTNEKLFF. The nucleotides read TGTGCCACCAGCAGAGAAGGGGACACTAATGAAAAACTGTTTTTT.